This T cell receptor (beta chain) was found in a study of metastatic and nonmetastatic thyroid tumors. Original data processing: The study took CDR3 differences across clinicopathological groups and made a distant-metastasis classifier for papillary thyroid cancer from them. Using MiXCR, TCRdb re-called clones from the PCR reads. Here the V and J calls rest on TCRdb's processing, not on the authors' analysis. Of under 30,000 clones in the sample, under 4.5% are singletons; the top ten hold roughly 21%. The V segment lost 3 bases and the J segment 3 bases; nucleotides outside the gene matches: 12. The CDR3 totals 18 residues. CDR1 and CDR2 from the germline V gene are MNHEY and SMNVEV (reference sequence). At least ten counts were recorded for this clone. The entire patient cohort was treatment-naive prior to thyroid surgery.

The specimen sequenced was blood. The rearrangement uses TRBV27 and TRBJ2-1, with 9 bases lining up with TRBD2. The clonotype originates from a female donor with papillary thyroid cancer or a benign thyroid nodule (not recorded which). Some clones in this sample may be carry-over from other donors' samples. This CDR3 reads CASSFLDSGGLNYNEQFF. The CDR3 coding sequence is TGTGCCAGCAGTTTCCTGGATAGCGGGGGACTAAACTACAATGAGCAGTTCTTC.